This T cell receptor (beta chain) comes out of a study of blood T cell repertoires in COVID-19. Trimming cost V 8 bases and J 7 bases, with 11 bases left between them. Germline values: CDR1 LGHDT, CDR2 YNNKEL (reference sequence). CDR3 length equals 11 residues. Only in-frame clones appear in the TCRdb table, and some are missing; sequencing was by immunoSEQ multiplex PCR. The sample includes about 360,000 clones, around 87% of them seen just once. Assignments of participants to cohorts depended upon their own reported clinical history. Each recovered donor of Cohort 3 presented with two negative PCRs, clearance, or symptom resolution.

The chain carries TRBV3-1 (or the pseudogene TRBV3-2) and TRBJ1-1; the D gene is possibly TRBD1 (5 bases). This sequence was found in a man younger than 45 who had recovered from COVID-19. Sequenced input: PBMCs or T cells enriched from blood (not recorded which). CDR3 in amino acids: CASRGDGEAFF. The CDR3, as DNA: TGTGCCAGCCGGGGGGACGGTGAAGCTTTCTTT.